This T cell receptor (beta chain) stems from a study of blood T cell repertoires in COVID-19. Background on the study: PBMCs, B-cell-depleted T cells, or T cells were the source of the cDNA or gDNA that made up the material.

This CDR3 has 12 amino acids. From germline, CDR1 is MNHEY and CDR2 SVGEGT. V gave up 0 bases and J gave up 5 bases, with 4 bases separating them. Per the authors' pipeline: The assay estimated nucleated cells by amplifying reference gene primers. Generated by immunoSEQ multiplex PCR, the TCRdb table keeps only in-frame clones and is missing some. Clone size and V and J calls were adopted from that table, with D and trimming inferred from the DNA. The data contain 200,000 to 250,000 clones, 84% of them singletons. For this clone: The identical CDR3 is also encoded by other nucleotide sequences in the sample.

The receptor was isolated from a woman aged 55-69 years with acute or convalescent COVID-19. The sample taken for sequencing was peripheral blood. The chain carries TRBV6-2 or TRBV6-3 and TRBJ2-5; D is uncertain. CDR3 DNA: TGTGCCAGCAGTTACTCCCGTGAGACCCAGTACTTC. Protein sequence: CASSYSRETQYF.